The source of this TCR beta chain is a study of cytomegalovirus exposure and HLA in healthy donors. Primers for the PCR totalled 60 Vbeta and 13 Jbeta. The data were produced by immunoSEQ multiplex PCR, yet TCRdb's version contains in-frame clones alone and is incomplete. The sample carries 210,000 or so clones, about 85% recorded once. Study conclusions and caveats: The likely origin of a cluster of highly shared sequence variants was a sequencing artifact. Altogether, 160 or so TCR beta chains were recorded as cytomegalovirus-associated. Clonal expansion was found to be greater in HLA-associated TCR beta chains than in equally common others in a later analysis.

V lost 9 bases to trimming and J lost 1 base, with 13 bases between them. Germline V lookup: CDR1 LNHDA, CDR2 SQIVND (reference sequence). The CDR3 is 13 residues long. As to this clone: Its antigen is undetermined.

The sequenced sample consisted of PBMCs. The clonotype originates from a girl under 10 years old in good health and CMV-seronegative. The genes are TRBV19 and TRBJ2-7; a possible D gene is TRBD1 (6 bases). The CDR3 coding sequence is TGTGCCAGCTCCCGGGACACTTCCTACGAGCAGTACTTC. It specifies CASSRDTSYEQYF.